This paragraph covers one TCR beta chain sequence. TCRdb redid the calling of the RT-PCR reads with MiXCR, one entry per CDR3 protein. Here the sample spans roughly 150,000 distinct CDR3 sequences, approximately 24% being singletons. This entry comes from a study of patients and donors after allogeneic stem cell transplantation. From germline, CDR1 is DFQATT and CDR2 SNEGSKA (reference sequence). V shed 3 bases and J shed 6 bases, with 14 bases lying between them. CDR3 size: 14 residues. The sequence derives from a human donor who was either an allogeneic HSCT recipient or a stem cell or donor lymphocyte infusion donor (not recorded which). It is not recorded whose cells these are; they may come from a transplant donor. Sequenced: blood, either unsorted or a sorted T cell fraction (not recorded which). This chain connects TRBV20-1 to TRBJ1-4, with D tentatively TRBD1 (6 bases). In DNA, the CDR3 is TGCAGTGCTAGCTCGGACAGTATGTATGAAAAACTGTTTTTT. Protein: CSASSDSMYEKLFF.